The 20 T cell receptor beta chains below were found in one sample sequenced in a study of early T cells in non-severe SARS-CoV-2 infection. TCRdb re-derived calls from the 5' RACE reads in MiXCR, one entry per CDR3 protein. The table includes almost 30,000 distinct CDR3 sequences, 5.7% detected once. Sequences were obtained from whole blood. These receptors came from an adult who was a healthcare worker with PCR-confirmed SARS-CoV-2 infection or an uninfected control (not recorded which).

This clonotype was detected ten times or more. The chain employs TRBV4-2 and TRBJ2-5; TRBD2 aligns across 15 bases. This CDR3 is 18 amino acids long. The germline V gene encodes CDR1 LGHNA and CDR2 YNFKEQ. Losses at the gene ends were 4 bases for V and 2 bases for J; bases not matched to a gene: 8. The CDR3 region has the DNA TGTGCCAGCAGCCTTGGACTAGCGGGGGGGCCTTCTCAAGAGACCCAGTACTTC. This sequence encodes CASSLGLAGGPSQETQYF.

This clonotype was picked up many times. The CDR3 nucleotides are TGTGCCTGGAGTGTACCCCCCGGGGAGCAGTACTTC. Its protein is CAWSVPPGEQYF. The V call is TRBV30, the J call TRBJ2-7, with D unresolved. This CDR3 spans 12 amino acids. V lost 0 bases and J 7 bases, leaving 10 bases between the germline ends. Germline CDR1 GTSNPN, CDR2 SVGIG (reference sequence).

V usage is TRBV19 and J usage is TRBJ2-5, with D unclear. CDR3 size: 13 residues. CDR1 and CDR2 from the germline V gene are LNHDA and SQIVND (reference sequence). V was pared by 5 bases and J by 3 bases, with 10 bases between. This CDR3 is CASSSGHEETQYF. The CDR3 DNA is TGTGCCAGTAGTTCCGGCCATGAAGAGACCCAGTACTTC.

This clonotype was observed a few times. The chain is built from TRBV9 and TRBJ2-7; D uncertain. Between the trimmed V and J ends, which lost 0 bases and 0 bases, there was a span of 7 bases. The V gene's germline CDR1 is SGDLS and CDR2 YYNGEE. The CDR3 covers 14 residues. The CDR3: CASSVDVSSYEQYF. The DNA of the CDR3 is TGTGCCAGCAGCGTAGATGTCAGCTCCTACGAGCAGTACTTC.

This clonotype occurred many times. The gene calls are TRBV7-2 and TRBJ2-3; D might be TRBD2 (6 bases). This CDR3 region has 12 residues. Germline CDR1 reads SGHTA; CDR2 reads FQGNSA. The ends were cut back, 2 bases at V and 8 bases at J, with 8 bases in the middle. As DNA, the CDR3 is TGTGCCAGCAGCTTAACGGAGGGTACGCAGTATTTT. Encoded protein: CASSLTEGTQYF.

This clonotype was observed a few times. The genes are TRBV28 and TRBJ2-7, with 9 bases that match TRBD1. The CDR3 covers 13 residues. Looked up from germline, CDR1 is MDHEN and CDR2 is SYDVKM. V was pared by 7 bases and J by 4 bases, with 5 bases of the junction left unmatched. The CDR3 DNA reads as TGTGCCAGCATCGGGACAGGGTGGTACGAGCAGTACTTC. As protein: CASIGTGWYEQYF.

This clonotype was detected many times. The chain recombines TRBV20-1 with TRBJ1-5; possibly TRBD1 for D (5 bases). Germline CDR1 and CDR2: DFQATT and SNEGSKA (reference sequence). The CDR3 covers 12 residues. Between the trimmed V and J ends, which lost 8 bases and 6 bases, there was a span of 14 bases. The CDR3 sequence is CSLARGSQPQHF. The DNA for the CDR3 is TGCAGTTTAGCTAGGGGCAGTCAGCCCCAGCATTTT.

This clonotype has only a few counts. V usage is TRBV4-3 and J usage is TRBJ1-2; D might be TRBD1 (5 bases). The CDR3 is 14 residues long. V gave up 3 bases and J gave up 4 bases, with 12 bases separating them. Germline V gene sequence: CDR1 LGHNA, CDR2 YSLEER. The CDR3 spells CASSHTGGVYGYTF. Here the CDR3 DNA reads TGCGCCAGCAGCCACACAGGTGGTGTCTATGGCTACACCTTC.

Remarks on this clonotype: A much bigger clone sits one base away, suggesting this may be a read error. The chain uses TRBV12-3 or TRBV12-4 and TRBJ1-2, with 9 positions matching TRBD1. The CDR3 extends over 14 amino acids. CDR3 nucleotides: TGTGCCAGCAGTAACAGGGGGCTGGACTATGGCTTCACCTTC. It encodes CASSNRGLDYGFTF.

This clonotype was picked up many times. The chain couples TRBV4-1 to TRBJ2-2; 11 bases line up with TRBD1. V was pared by 4 bases and J by 6 bases, with 7 bases of the junction left unmatched. Germline assignment: CDR1 MGHRA and CDR2 YSYEKL. The CDR3 totals 16 residues. This CDR3 is CASSLSRGQGAGELFF. The CDR3 DNA follows: TGCGCCAGCAGCCTCTCCCGGGGACAGGGGGCCGGGGAGCTGTTTTTT.

This clonotype was detected only a few times. The chain has TRBV30 and TRBJ1-6; D is unresolved. The CDR3 has 11 residues. Germline V lookup: CDR1 GTSNPN, CDR2 SVGIG (reference sequence). The V gene lost 0 bases and the J gene lost 13 bases, with 7 bases spanning the gap. CDR3 amino acids: CAWSVNGPLHF. DNA for the CDR3: TGTGCCTGGAGTGTAAACGGGCCCCTCCACTTT.

Many counts were recorded for this clonotype. The V gene is TRBV6-5, the J gene TRBJ1-6; D not resolved. The CDR3 sequence is 15 residues long. Germline V gene lookup returns CDR1 MNHEY and CDR2 SVGAGI. Trimming took 4 bases from V and 3 from J, leaving 10 bases between them. CDR3 DNA: TGTGCCAGCAGTTCCAGGTTTCTCTATAATTCACCCCTCCACTTT. Translating gives CASSSRFLYNSPLHF.

This rearrangement joins TRBV19 to TRBJ2-7, with 9 nucleotides matching TRBD1. The V and J ends lost 5 bases and 2 bases, in that order; junction bases with no gene match: 4. CDR1 LNHDA and CDR2 SQIVND come from the germline V gene (reference sequence). The CDR3 sequence is 14 residues long. The CDR3 nucleotides are TGTGCCAGTAGTTGGGGGACAGGGACCTACGAGCAGTACTTC. Translated, it gives CASSWGTGTYEQYF.

The chain uses TRBV2 and TRBJ2-7; 13 nucleotides agree with TRBD2. Trimming at V came to 7 bases and at J to 3 bases, leaving 3 bases not matched to a gene. The CDR3 has 14 residues. The V gene's germline CDR1 is SNHLY and CDR2 FYNNEI. The CDR3 reads CASNGLAGDYEQYF. In DNA, the CDR3 is TGTGCCAGCAATGGACTAGCGGGGGACTACGAGCAGTACTTC.

This clonotype was counted at least ten times. The chain has TRBV7-8 and TRBJ1-2; D is undetermined. Germline V gene sequence: CDR1 SGHVS, CDR2 FQNEAQ. The CDR3 has 12 amino acids. V lost 5 bases and J lost 9, with 13 bases in between. CDR3 sequence reads: CASSPGDTSYTF. The DNA for the CDR3 is TGTGCCAGCAGCCCTGGAGACACTAGCTACACCTTC.

This clonotype was picked up many times. V gene TRBV7-9 combines with J gene TRBJ2-5, with 8 bases fitting TRBD2. Germline-derived CDR1 and CDR2 are SEHNR and FQNEAQ (reference sequence). The CDR3 is made up of 17 amino acids. Trimming cost V 6 bases and J 0 bases; bases outside gene matches: 12. In DNA, the CDR3 is TGTGCCAGCAGGCCCCGGGGGGGGGCCAGATACCAAGAGACCCAGTACTTC. As protein: CASRPRGGARYQETQYF.

This clonotype was picked up a small number of times. Here the CDR3 DNA reads TGTGCCAGCAGACCGGGCTGGGGCACAGATACGCAGTATTTT. Encoded protein: CASRPGWGTDTQYF. V and J are TRBV2 and TRBJ2-3; no definite D call. V was trimmed by 6 bases and J by 1 base, leaving 11 bases between them. CDR3 length: 14 residues. Looked up from germline, CDR1 is SNHLY and CDR2 is FYNNEI.

This clonotype was recorded many times. The chain has TRBV7-2 and TRBJ1-4; D perhaps matches TRBD1 (5 bases). Germline CDR1 is SGHTA and CDR2 is FQGNSA. This CDR3 is 13 amino acids long. The ends were cut back, 6 bases at V and 5 bases at J, with 10 bases in the middle. CDR3 sequence (DNA): TGTGCCAGCAGTCGACAGCAGAATGAAAAACTGTTTTTT. It specifies CASSRQQNEKLFF.

This clonotype was recorded a few times. The CDR3 loop is CASSRTGNSGNTIYF. For the CDR3, the DNA is TGTGCCAGCAGTCGGACAGGCAACTCTGGAAACACCATATATTTT. The chain uses TRBV12-3 or TRBV12-4 and TRBJ1-3, with 7 positions matching TRBD1. With 5 bases clipped from V and 0 bases from J, the junction kept 4 bases outside the gene matches. The CDR3 spans 15 residues.

The chain joins TRBV6-6 to TRBJ1-2; D remains ambiguous. CDR3 size: 15 residues. Germline CDR1 MNHNY, CDR2 SVGAGI (reference sequence). Trimming took 2 bases from V and 0 from J, leaving 10 bases between them. DNA for the CDR3: TGTGCCAGCAGTTACGGGCCGGGAGCTAACTATGGCTACACCTTC. This encodes CASSYGPGANYGYTF.